This T cell receptor (beta chain) was observed in a study of human T cells and chemical hapten exposure. Study-wide context: Diagnoses of alopecia areata, totalis or universalis occurred in mostly female patients.

General study findings and limits: DPC sensitization did not alter TCRs above 1 in 1000 frequency. Expanded TCRs produced significantly more large CDR3 similarity clusters than controls did.

Germline V gene lookup returns CDR1 SGHTA and CDR2 FQGNSA. Trimming took off 1 base at V and 5 bases at J, with 12 bases between the two ends. The CDR3 spans 14 residues. TCRdb redid the calling of the RACE reads with MiXCR, one entry per CDR3 protein. The data hold roughly 130,000 distinct CDR3 sequences, with about 11% observed a single time. Documented time point: patch test 3, about 24 weeks after DPC sensitization. Stated treatment: therapeutic diphenylcyclopropenone sensitization with weekly scalp DPC. Turning to this clonotype: Its antigen remains unidentified.

The sequence was collected from a woman aged 45-59 years with alopecia areata. Some clones in this sample may be carry-over from other donors' samples. The V and J genes are TRBV7-2 and TRBJ2-7; no firm D call. The source material was whole blood, sampled in connection with sensitization to the hapten diphenylcyclopropenone (DPC). The CDR3 bases are TGTGCCAGCAGCTTAGTAGGCAGAGACGACGAGCAGTACTTC. This gives the protein CASSLVGRDDEQYF. Combining the CDR3 with reference TRBV7-2 and TRBJ2-7 gives the whole variable domain GAGVSQSPSNKVTEKGKDVELRCDPISGHTALYWYRQSLGQGLEFLIYFQGNSAPDKSGLPSDRFSAERTGGSVSTLTIQRTQQEDSAVYLCASSLVGRDDEQYFGPGTRLTVT.